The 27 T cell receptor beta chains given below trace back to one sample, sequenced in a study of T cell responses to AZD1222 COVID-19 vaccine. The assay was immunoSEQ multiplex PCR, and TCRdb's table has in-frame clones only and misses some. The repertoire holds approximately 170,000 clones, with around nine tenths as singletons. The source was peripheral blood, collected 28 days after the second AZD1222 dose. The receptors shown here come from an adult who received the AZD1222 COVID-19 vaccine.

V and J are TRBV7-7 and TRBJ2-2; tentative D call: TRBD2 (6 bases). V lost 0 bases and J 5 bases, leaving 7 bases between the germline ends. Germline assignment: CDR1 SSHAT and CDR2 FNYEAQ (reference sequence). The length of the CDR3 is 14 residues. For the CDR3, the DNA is TGTGCCAGCAGCTTAGCGGGGGGTACCGGGGAGCTGTTTTTT. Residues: CASSLAGGTGELFF.

Written as DNA, the CDR3 is TGTGCCAGTAGTATAGGGTCTGGGGCCTACAATGAGCAGTTCTTC. It is translated as CASSIGSGAYNEQFF. The rearrangement links TRBV19 to TRBJ2-1, with D unresolved. Trimming removed 1 base from V and 2 bases from J, with 9 bases in between. This CDR3 has 15 residues. Per germline, CDR1 LNHDA and CDR2 SQIVND (reference sequence).

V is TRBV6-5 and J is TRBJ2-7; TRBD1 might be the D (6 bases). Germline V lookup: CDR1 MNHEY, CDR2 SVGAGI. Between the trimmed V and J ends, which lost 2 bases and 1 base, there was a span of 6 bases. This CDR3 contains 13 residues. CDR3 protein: CASSYDRSYEQYF. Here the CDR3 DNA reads TGTGCCAGCAGTTACGACAGGTCCTACGAGCAGTACTTC.

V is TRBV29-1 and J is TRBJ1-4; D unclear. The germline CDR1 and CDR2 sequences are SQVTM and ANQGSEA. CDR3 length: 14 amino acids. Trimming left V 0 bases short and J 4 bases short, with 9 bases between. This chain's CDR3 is CSVEERRNNEKLFF. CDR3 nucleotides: TGCAGCGTTGAAGAGCGTCGGAATAATGAAAAACTGTTTTTT.

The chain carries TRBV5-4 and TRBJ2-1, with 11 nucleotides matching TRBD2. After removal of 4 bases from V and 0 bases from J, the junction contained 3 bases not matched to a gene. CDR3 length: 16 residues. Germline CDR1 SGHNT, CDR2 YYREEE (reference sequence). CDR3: CASSTGTSGSYNEQFF. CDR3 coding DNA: TGTGCCAGCAGCACGGGGACTAGCGGCTCCTACAATGAGCAGTTCTTC.

CDR3 sequence reads: CASSLATAPGTGTQYF. The CDR3 nucleotides are TGTGCCAGCAGCTTGGCGACAGCGCCGGGAACTGGTACGCAGTATTTT. The J gene is TRBJ2-3, the V gene TRBV5-5; the D gene could be TRBD1 or TRBD2 (5 bases each). V lost 0 bases and J lost 8, with 19 bases in between. From germline, CDR1 is SGHKS and CDR2 YYEKEE (reference sequence). The CDR3 has 16 amino acids.

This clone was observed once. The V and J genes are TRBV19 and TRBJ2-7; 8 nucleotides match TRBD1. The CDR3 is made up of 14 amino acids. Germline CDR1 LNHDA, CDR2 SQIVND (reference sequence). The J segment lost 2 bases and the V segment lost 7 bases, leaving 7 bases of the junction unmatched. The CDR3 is CASNDRTGTYEQYF. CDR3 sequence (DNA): TGTGCCAGTAATGACCGGACAGGGACCTACGAGCAGTACTTC.

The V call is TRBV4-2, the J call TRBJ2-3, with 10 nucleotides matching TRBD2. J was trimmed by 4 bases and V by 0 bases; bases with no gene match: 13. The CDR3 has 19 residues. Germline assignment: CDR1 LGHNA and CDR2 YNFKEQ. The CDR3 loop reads CASSQEIIGIAGGADTQYF. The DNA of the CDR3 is TGTGCCAGCAGCCAAGAGATTATAGGTATAGCGGGGGGAGCAGATACGCAGTATTTT.

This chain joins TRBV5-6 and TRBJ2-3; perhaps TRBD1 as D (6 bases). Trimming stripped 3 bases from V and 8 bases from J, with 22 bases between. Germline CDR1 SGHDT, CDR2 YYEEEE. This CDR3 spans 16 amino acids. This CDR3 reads CASSSRGHRELGTQYF. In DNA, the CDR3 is TGTGCCAGCAGCTCCCGGGGCCACAGGGAGTTGGGTACGCAGTATTTT. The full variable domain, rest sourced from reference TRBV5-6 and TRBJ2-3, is DAGVTQSPTHLIKTRGQQVTLRCSPKSGHDTVSWYQQALGQGPQFIFQYYEEEERQRGNFPDRFSGHQFPNYSSELNVNALLLGDSALYLCASSSRGHRELGTQYFGPGTRLTVL.

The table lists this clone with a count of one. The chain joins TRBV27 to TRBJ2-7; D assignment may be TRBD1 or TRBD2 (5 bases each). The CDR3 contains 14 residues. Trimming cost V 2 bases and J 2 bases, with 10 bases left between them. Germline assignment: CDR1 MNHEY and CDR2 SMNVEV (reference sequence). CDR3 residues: CASSLGGYPYEQYF. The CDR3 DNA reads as TGTGCCAGCAGTTTAGGGGGATACCCCTACGAGCAGTACTTC.

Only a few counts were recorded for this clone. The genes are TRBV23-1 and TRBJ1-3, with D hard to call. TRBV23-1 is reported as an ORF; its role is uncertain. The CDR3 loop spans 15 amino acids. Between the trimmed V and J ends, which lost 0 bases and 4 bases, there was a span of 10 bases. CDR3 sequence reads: CASSQSGAPGNTIYF. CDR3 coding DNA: TGCGCCAGCAGTCAATCGGGCGCGCCGGGAAACACCATATATTTT.

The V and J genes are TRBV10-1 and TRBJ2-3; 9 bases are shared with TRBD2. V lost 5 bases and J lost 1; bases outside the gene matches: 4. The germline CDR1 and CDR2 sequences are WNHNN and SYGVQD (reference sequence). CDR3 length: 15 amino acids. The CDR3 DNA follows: TGCGCCAGCAGTAGCGGGGGGCCGGGCACAGATACGCAGTATTTT. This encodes CASSSGGPGTDTQYF.

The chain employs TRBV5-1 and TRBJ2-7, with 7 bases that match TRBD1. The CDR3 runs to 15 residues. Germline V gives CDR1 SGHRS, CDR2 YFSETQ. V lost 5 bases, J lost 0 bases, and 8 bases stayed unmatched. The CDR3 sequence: CASRNGQASSYEQYF. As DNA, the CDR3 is TGCGCCAGCAGAAACGGACAGGCAAGCTCCTACGAGCAGTACTTC.

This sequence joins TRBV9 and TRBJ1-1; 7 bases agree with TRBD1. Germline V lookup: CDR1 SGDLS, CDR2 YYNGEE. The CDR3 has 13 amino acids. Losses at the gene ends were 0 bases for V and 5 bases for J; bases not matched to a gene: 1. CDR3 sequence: CASSVEGATEAFF. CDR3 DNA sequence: TGTGCCAGCAGCGTAGAGGGGGCGACTGAAGCTTTCTTT.

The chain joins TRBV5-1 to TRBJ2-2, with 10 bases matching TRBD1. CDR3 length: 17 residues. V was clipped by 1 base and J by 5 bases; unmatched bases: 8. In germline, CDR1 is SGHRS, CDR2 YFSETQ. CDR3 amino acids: CASSLKTGGLGTGELFF. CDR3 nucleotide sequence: TGCGCCAGCAGCTTGAAGACAGGGGGCCTCGGAACCGGGGAGCTGTTTTTT.

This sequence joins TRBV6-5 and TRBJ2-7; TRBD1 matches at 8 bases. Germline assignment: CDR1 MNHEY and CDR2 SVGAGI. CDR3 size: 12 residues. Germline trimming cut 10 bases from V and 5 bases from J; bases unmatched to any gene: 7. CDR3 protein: CATSGQGNEQYF. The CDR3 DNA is TGTGCCACTTCCGGACAGGGAAACGAGCAGTACTTC.

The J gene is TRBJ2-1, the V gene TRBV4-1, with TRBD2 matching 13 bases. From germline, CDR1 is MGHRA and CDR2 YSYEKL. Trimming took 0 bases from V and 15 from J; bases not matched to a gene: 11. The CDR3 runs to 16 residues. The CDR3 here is CASSQERRTSGRLWFF. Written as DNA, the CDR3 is TGCGCCAGCAGCCAAGAAAGGAGGACTAGCGGGAGACTTTGGTTCTTC.

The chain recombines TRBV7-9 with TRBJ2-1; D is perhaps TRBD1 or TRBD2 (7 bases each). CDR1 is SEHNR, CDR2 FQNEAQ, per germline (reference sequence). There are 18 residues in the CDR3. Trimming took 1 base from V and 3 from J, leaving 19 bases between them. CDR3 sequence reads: CASSLGQGGGWRYNEQFF. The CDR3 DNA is TGTGCCAGCAGCTTAGGACAGGGAGGGGGTTGGCGCTACAATGAGCAGTTCTTC.

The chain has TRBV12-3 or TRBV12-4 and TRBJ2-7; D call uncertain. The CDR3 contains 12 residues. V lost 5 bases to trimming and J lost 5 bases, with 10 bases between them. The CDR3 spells CASSLHIHEQYF. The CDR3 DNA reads TGTGCCAGCAGTCTCCATATCCACGAGCAGTACTTC.

The DNA of the CDR3 is TGTGCCAGCAGTTTAGGGGGGGGGACTGAAGCTTTCTTT. Residues: CASSLGGGTEAFF. The chain combines TRBV12-3 or TRBV12-4 with TRBJ1-1; tentative D call: TRBD1 (5 bases). The CDR3 runs to 13 residues. V was clipped by 1 base and J by 5 bases, with 8 bases between them.

CDR3 sequence: CASSLQDRLYGYTF. CDR3 nucleotides: TGTGCCAGTAGTCTCCAGGACAGACTCTATGGCTACACCTTC. The V gene is TRBV19, the J gene TRBJ1-2, with D possibly TRBD1 on 6 matching bases. Germline CDR1 and CDR2: LNHDA and SQIVND (reference sequence). V lost 5 bases and J lost 4, with 14 bases in between. The CDR3 sequence is 14 residues long.

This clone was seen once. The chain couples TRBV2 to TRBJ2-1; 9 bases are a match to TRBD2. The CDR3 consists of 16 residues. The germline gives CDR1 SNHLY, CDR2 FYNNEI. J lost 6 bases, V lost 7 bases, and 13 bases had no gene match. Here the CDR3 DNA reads TGTGCCAGCAACCGAGCGCCTAGCGGGGCAACCAATGAGCAGTTCTTC. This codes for CASNRAPSGATNEQFF.

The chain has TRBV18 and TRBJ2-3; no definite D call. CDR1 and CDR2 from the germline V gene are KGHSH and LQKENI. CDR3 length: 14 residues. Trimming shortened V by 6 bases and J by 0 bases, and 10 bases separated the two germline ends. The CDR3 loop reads CASSPRPSTDTQYF. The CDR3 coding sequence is TGTGCCAGCTCCCCAAGGCCGAGCACAGATACGCAGTATTTT.

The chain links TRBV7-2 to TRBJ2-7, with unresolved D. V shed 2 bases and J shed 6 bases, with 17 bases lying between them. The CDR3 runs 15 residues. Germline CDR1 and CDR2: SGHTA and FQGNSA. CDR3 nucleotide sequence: TGTGCCAGCAGCTTACCCATCTCGTCATTCCGCGAGCAGTACTTC. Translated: CASSLPISSFREQYF. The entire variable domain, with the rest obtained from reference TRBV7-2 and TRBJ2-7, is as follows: GAGVSQSPSNKVTEKGKDVELRCDPISGHTALYWYRQSLGQGLEFLIYFQGNSAPDKSGLPSDRFSAERTGGSVSTLTIQRTQQEDSAVYLCASSLPISSFREQYFGPGTRLTVT.

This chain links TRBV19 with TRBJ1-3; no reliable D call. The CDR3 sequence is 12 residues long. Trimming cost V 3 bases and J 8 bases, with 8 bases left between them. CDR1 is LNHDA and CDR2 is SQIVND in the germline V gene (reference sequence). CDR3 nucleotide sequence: TGTGCCAGTAGTATGGAGGGATACACCATATATTTT. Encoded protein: CASSMEGYTIYF.

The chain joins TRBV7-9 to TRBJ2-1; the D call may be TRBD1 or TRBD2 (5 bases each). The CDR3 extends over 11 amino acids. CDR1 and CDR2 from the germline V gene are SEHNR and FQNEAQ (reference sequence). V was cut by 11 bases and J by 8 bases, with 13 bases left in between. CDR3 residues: CALAPGHEQFF. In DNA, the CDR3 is TGTGCCTTGGCCCCGGGGCATGAGCAGTTCTTC.

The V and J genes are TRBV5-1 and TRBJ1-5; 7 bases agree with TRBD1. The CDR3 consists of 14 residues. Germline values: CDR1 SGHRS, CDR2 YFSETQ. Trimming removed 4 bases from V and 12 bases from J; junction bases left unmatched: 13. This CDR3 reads CASSDEPGTVFQHF. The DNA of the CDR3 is TGCGCCAGCAGCGACGAACCCGGGACAGTTTTCCAGCATTTT.